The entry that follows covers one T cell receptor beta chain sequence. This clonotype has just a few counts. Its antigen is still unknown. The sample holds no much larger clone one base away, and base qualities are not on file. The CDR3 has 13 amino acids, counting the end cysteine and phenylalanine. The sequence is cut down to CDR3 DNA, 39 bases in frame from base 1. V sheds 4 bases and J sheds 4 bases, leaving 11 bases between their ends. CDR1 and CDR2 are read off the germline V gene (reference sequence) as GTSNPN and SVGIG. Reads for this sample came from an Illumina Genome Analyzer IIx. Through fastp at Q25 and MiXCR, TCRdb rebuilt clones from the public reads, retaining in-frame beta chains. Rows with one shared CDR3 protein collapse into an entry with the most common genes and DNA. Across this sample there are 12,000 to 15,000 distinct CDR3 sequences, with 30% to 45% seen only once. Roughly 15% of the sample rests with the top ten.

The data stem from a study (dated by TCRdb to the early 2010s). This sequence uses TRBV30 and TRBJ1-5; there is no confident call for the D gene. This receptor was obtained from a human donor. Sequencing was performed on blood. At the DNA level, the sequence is TGTGCCTGGAACAAGGATCCTAATCAGCCCCAGCATTTT. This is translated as CAWNKDPNQPQHF.